The 26 T cell receptor beta chains listed next were all sequenced from one sample in a study of CXCR3-negative and CXCR3-positive naive CD8 T cells. Study-wide results and limits: The study found more hydrophobic TRB CDR3s in CXCR3-positive naive cells than in CXCR3-negative naive cells.

No cognate antigen is known for these TCRs. In preparing the TRB cDNA libraries, 5' RACE with UMI labels was used. After re-calling the 5' RACE reads, TCRdb lists one entry per CDR3 protein, DNA absent. There are 130,000 to 150,000 distinct CDR3 sequences in the sample, with about 0.28% held by the top ten. Material for sequencing was naive CXCR3+ CD8+ T cells from blood. The subset is: CD45RO-CCR7+CD27+CD95- naive CD8+ T cells expressing CXCR3 (TNR3+). These receptors all come from a human donor in good health. Some clones in this sample may be carry-over from other donors' samples.

J is TRBJ1-1 and V is TRBV30; TCRdb selects TRBD1, and the lack of DNA leaves this call unchecked. The CDR3 length is 14 residues. The germline V gene encodes CDR1 GTSNPN and CDR2 SVGIG (reference sequence). The CDR3 is CAWSVGQGRTEAFF. Full variable domain (rest looked up from reference TRBV30 and TRBJ1-1): SQTIHQWPATLVQPVGSPLSLECTVEGTSNPNLYWYRQAAGRGLQLLFYSVGIGQISSEVPQNLSASRPQDRQFILSSKKLLLSDSGFYLCAWSVGQGRTEAFFGQGTRLTVV.

This chain links TRBV20-1 with TRBJ1-2; no DNA is available, so the TRBD1 call from TCRdb remains unchecked. Germline V gives CDR1 DFQATT, CDR2 SNEGSKA (reference sequence). CDR3 length equals 12 residues. The CDR3 reads CSARQGDYGYTF.

V and J are TRBV15 and TRBJ1-1. CDR1 and CDR2 from the germline V gene are LNHNV and YYDKDF (reference sequence). The CDR3 length is 13 residues. Here the CDR3 reads CATSRPLFAEAFF. The full variable domain, in which reference TRBV15 and TRBJ1-1 provide the parts outside the CDR3, is DAMVIQNPRYQVTQFGKPVTLSCSQTLNHNVMYWYQQKSSQAPKLLFHYYDKDFNNEADTPDNFQSRRPNTSFCFLDIRSPGLGDTAMYLCATSRPLFAEAFFGQGTRLTVV.

The rearrangement joins TRBV10-3 to TRBJ2-7; TCRdb's D call, TRBD2, is unchecked because there is no DNA. Germline CDR1 and CDR2: ENHRY and SYGVKD. The CDR3 runs to 14 residues. The CDR3 sequence is CAISAGPSSYEQYF.

The rearrangement links TRBV27 to TRBJ2-7; TCRdb lists TRBD2, though no DNA is available to test this call. This CDR3 contains 14 residues. Germline-derived CDR1 and CDR2 are MNHEY and SMNVEV (reference sequence). CDR3 amino acids: CASSFAAGNYEQYF.

The chain has TRBV6-2 or TRBV6-3 and TRBJ2-1; TCRdb gives TRBD1 as the D gene, but with no DNA this cannot be confirmed. Per germline, CDR1 MNHEY and CDR2 SVGEGT. This CDR3 comprises 14 residues. The CDR3 loop reads CASSPRDTYNEQFF.

The rearrangement joins TRBV3-1 to TRBJ2-1; the D call from TCRdb, TRBD1, cannot be confirmed without DNA. The CDR3 contains 16 residues. Per the germline V gene, CDR1 is LGHDT and CDR2 is YNNKEL (reference sequence). Here the CDR3 reads CASSQDETGGLGEQFF.

The gene calls are TRBV9 and TRBJ2-5; TCRdb reports TRBD1, a call that lacks DNA to check it against. Germline values: CDR1 SGDLS, CDR2 YYNGEE. The CDR3 length is 16 residues. The CDR3 sequence is CASSAFKDRAVETQYF.

The rearrangement uses TRBV12-3 or TRBV12-4 and TRBJ1-5; TCRdb's D call, TRBD1, is unchecked because there is no DNA. The CDR3 contains 20 residues. This chain's CDR3 is CASNKGQGIGFPHSNQPQHF.

The chain recombines TRBV12-3 or TRBV12-4 with TRBJ2-2; the TRBD2 assignment by TCRdb is unverifiable without DNA. This CDR3 contains 19 residues. CDR3 protein: CASSFSGIGTSARPGELFF.

The chain combines TRBV12-3 or TRBV12-4 with TRBJ2-2. The CDR3 is made up of 15 amino acids. The CDR3: CASSLAGANTGELFF.

V is TRBV5-1 and J is TRBJ2-7; lacking DNA, the TRBD1 call made by TCRdb goes unchecked. This CDR3 contains 16 residues. Germline assignment: CDR1 SGHRS and CDR2 YFSETQ. CDR3 in amino acids: CASSHPSGTANVEQYF. The complete variable domain, with remaining parts taken from reference TRBV5-1 and TRBJ2-7, reads KAGVTQTPRYLIKTRGQQVTLSCSPISGHRSVSWYQQTPGQGLQFLFEYFSETQRNKGNFPGRFSGRQFSNSRSEMNVSTLELGDSALYLCASSHPSGTANVEQYFGPGTRLTVT.

CDR3 protein: CASSISGTGANEQYF. The V gene is TRBV2, the J gene TRBJ2-7; TCRdb picks TRBD1, but there is no DNA to check that call. Germline assignment: CDR1 SNHLY and CDR2 FYNNEI. This CDR3 region has 15 residues. The full variable domain, completed using reference TRBV2 and TRBJ2-7, is EPEVTQTPSHQVTQMGQEVILRCVPISNHLYFYWYRQILGQKVEFLVSFYNNEISEKSEIFDDQFSVERPDGSNFTLKIRSTKLEDSAMYFCASSISGTGANEQYFGPGTRLTVT.

CDR3 region: CASSVGQFNQPQHF. The rearrangement links TRBV9 to TRBJ1-5. The CDR3 consists of 14 residues. Germline V gene sequence: CDR1 SGDLS, CDR2 YYNGEE.

The chain recombines TRBV27 with TRBJ2-7; the TRBD2 assignment by TCRdb is unverifiable without DNA. The germline gives CDR1 MNHEY, CDR2 SMNVEV (reference sequence). The CDR3 is made up of 14 amino acids. CDR3 amino acids: CASLSGGPYYEQYF.

The V and J genes are TRBV3-1 and TRBJ2-2; TCRdb lists TRBD1, though no DNA is available to test this call. The length of the CDR3 is 15 residues. Germline V gives CDR1 LGHDT, CDR2 YNNKEL (reference sequence). CDR3 amino acids: CASSQTTGESGELFF.

This chain uses TRBV6-2 or TRBV6-3 with TRBJ1-1. Per germline, CDR1 MNHEY and CDR2 SVGEGT. CDR3 length equals 13 residues. CDR3 sequence reads: CASSYEENTEAFF.

J is TRBJ2-7 and V is TRBV27. Germline CDR1 and CDR2: MNHEY and SMNVEV (reference sequence). The CDR3 has 15 residues. The CDR3 region is CASSRVFNTPYEQYF.

V usage is TRBV14 and J usage is TRBJ1-1. The CDR3 is 14 residues long. Per germline, CDR1 SGHDN and CDR2 FVKESK. The chain's CDR3 is CASSLYTVNTEAFF.

This chain uses TRBV5-1 with TRBJ2-7; the TCRdb D gene call, TRBD2, has no DNA to confirm it. The CDR3 length is 15 residues. Germline CDR1 is SGHRS and CDR2 is YFSETQ. CDR3 amino acids: CASSLEASGSGEQYF.

The chain uses TRBV6-5 and TRBJ2-3; TCRdb gives TRBD1 as the D gene, but with no DNA this cannot be confirmed. Germline V gene lookup returns CDR1 MNHEY and CDR2 SVGAGI. The CDR3 is made up of 14 amino acids. CDR3 residues: CASRNRENTDTQYF.

This chain joins TRBV7-9 and TRBJ2-1. Germline V gene sequence: CDR1 SEHNR, CDR2 FQNEAQ (reference sequence). The CDR3 covers 13 residues. CDR3 residues: CASSLGTNNEQFF.

The gene calls are TRBV12-3 or TRBV12-4 and TRBJ2-5; TCRdb's D call of TRBD1 is untestable without DNA. The CDR3 is 14 residues long. The CDR3 sequence: CASSSGGAEETQYF.

The chain couples TRBV4-3 to TRBJ1-1. CDR3 length: 15 amino acids. Germline CDR1 and CDR2: LGHNA and YSLEER. CDR3 protein: CASSHEAWLNTEAFF.

The chain combines TRBV20-1 with TRBJ2-1; the D gene TCRdb calls, TRBD1, cannot be checked with no DNA. Germline assignment: CDR1 DFQATT and CDR2 SNEGSKA (reference sequence). CDR3 length: 14 amino acids. CDR3 sequence reads: CSARDLNRENEQFF.

The rearrangement links TRBV12-3 or TRBV12-4 to TRBJ2-7; the TCRdb D gene call, TRBD1, has no DNA to confirm it. The CDR3 is 12 residues long. The CDR3 protein is CASSLAGAEQYF.